This passage covers 21 T cell receptor beta chains from one sample sequenced in a study of monozygotic twins with inflammatory bowel disease. TCRdb re-called the 5' RACE reads and shows each CDR3 protein once, DNA omitted. Recorded for this sample: approximately 400,000 distinct CDR3 sequences. The sequenced sample was blood. The receptors stem from a human donor with ulcerative colitis or Crohn's disease, or a healthy co-twin of an affected twin (not recorded which).

V usage is TRBV5-1 and J usage is TRBJ2-7; lacking DNA, the TRBD2 call made by TCRdb goes unchecked. Germline assignment: CDR1 SGHRS and CDR2 YFSETQ. This CDR3 is 13 amino acids long. The CDR3 reads CASSWVVEAEQYF. Full variable domain (remainder filled in from reference TRBV5-1 and TRBJ2-7): KAGVTQTPRYLIKTRGQQVTLSCSPISGHRSVSWYQQTPGQGLQFLFEYFSETQRNKGNFPGRFSGRQFSNSRSEMNVSTLELGDSALYLCASSWVVEAEQYFGPGTRLTVT.

The chain uses TRBV6-1 and TRBJ1-1. Germline V gene data show CDR1 as MNHNS and CDR2 as SASEGT. The CDR3 extends over 15 amino acids. The CDR3 loop is CASVYRAPPRTEAFF.

V gene TRBV4-3 combines with J gene TRBJ1-6; TCRdb designates TRBD1, a call that cannot be tested without DNA. The CDR3 covers 15 residues. CDR1 is LGHNA and CDR2 is YSLEER in the germline V gene. CDR3 sequence: CASSQDTGTSSPLHF.

The V call is TRBV30, the J call TRBJ2-3; no DNA is available, so the TRBD2 call from TCRdb remains unchecked. CDR3 size: 16 residues. In germline, CDR1 is GTSNPN, CDR2 SVGIG (reference sequence). The CDR3 is CAWRVGGVASTDTQYF.

The J gene is TRBJ2-2, the V gene TRBV18; as DNA is missing, the TRBD1 call by TCRdb cannot be tested. The CDR3 spans 15 residues. Germline values: CDR1 KGHSH, CDR2 LQKENI. The CDR3 protein is CASSPSRGNTGELFF.

This sequence joins TRBV28 and TRBJ2-1; with no DNA, the TCRdb D assignment of TRBD2 cannot be verified. The CDR3 totals 21 residues. From germline, CDR1 is MDHEN and CDR2 SYDVKM. The CDR3 sequence is CASTSGTSGHLEMRSYNEQFF.

This CDR3 reads CASSLEVGAADTQYF. This rearrangement joins TRBV5-1 to TRBJ2-3. The CDR3 is made up of 15 amino acids. The germline V gene has CDR1 SGHRS and CDR2 YFSETQ. Filled out from reference TRBV5-1 and TRBJ2-3, the complete variable domain reads KAGVTQTPRYLIKTRGQQVTLSCSPISGHRSVSWYQQTPGQGLQFLFEYFSETQRNKGNFPGRFSGRQFSNSRSEMNVSTLELGDSALYLCASSLEVGAADTQYFGPGTRLTVL.

The chain couples TRBV28 to TRBJ2-1; no DNA is available, so the TRBD2 call from TCRdb remains unchecked. Germline V gene data show CDR1 as MDHEN and CDR2 as SYDVKM. The CDR3 is made up of 16 amino acids. The CDR3 reads CASSSQAGDSYNEQFF.

The chain is built from TRBV18 and TRBJ1-6. Germline CDR1 KGHSH, CDR2 LQKENI. The CDR3 is 15 amino acids. The CDR3 sequence: CASSLSVQTNSPLHF.

This sequence joins TRBV20-1 and TRBJ1-4; TCRdb proposes TRBD1, but this gene call is untestable without DNA. Per germline, CDR1 DFQATT and CDR2 SNEGSKA (reference sequence). The CDR3 contains 15 residues. The CDR3 spells CSARDEGGRPEKLFF.

The chain is built from TRBV7-2 and TRBJ2-7; the TCRdb call, TRBD1, lacks DNA for checking. CDR3 length equals 13 residues. CDR1 SGHTA and CDR2 FQGNSA come from the germline V gene. The CDR3 sequence: CASGPRQGDEQYF.

J is TRBJ2-7 and V is TRBV5-1. Looked up from germline, CDR1 is SGHRS and CDR2 is YFSETQ. The CDR3 runs 14 residues. CDR3 amino acids: CASSLDLRTYEQYF.

This chain's CDR3 is CASRRTGLSWRETQYF. The chain joins TRBV12-3 or TRBV12-4 to TRBJ2-5; absent DNA, TCRdb's TRBD2 call cannot be checked. This CDR3 contains 16 residues.

The chain links TRBV28 to TRBJ2-7. Germline CDR1 and CDR2: MDHEN and SYDVKM. The length of the CDR3 is 12 residues. The chain's CDR3 is CASSLRFNEQYF. The full variable domain, its missing parts supplied by reference TRBV28 and TRBJ2-7, is DVKVTQSSRYLVKRTGEKVFLECVQDMDHENMFWYRQDPGLGLRLIYFSYDVKMKEKGDIPEGYSVSREKKERFSLILESASTNQTSMYLCASSLRFNEQYFGPGTRLTVT.

The chain uses TRBV27 and TRBJ2-3; TCRdb lists TRBD1, though no DNA is available to test this call. Germline values: CDR1 MNHEY, CDR2 SMNVEV (reference sequence). This CDR3 contains 17 residues. CDR3 sequence reads: CASRPAGPPLDTDTQYF.

This chain links TRBV29-1 with TRBJ2-6. The germline gives CDR1 SQVTM, CDR2 ANQGSEA. This CDR3 is built from 12 residues. The CDR3 protein is CSVLSGANVLTF.

The chain uses TRBV11-2 and TRBJ1-3. The CDR3 contains 15 residues. The germline V gene has CDR1 SGHAT and CDR2 FQNNGV. The CDR3 is CASSTQVLSGNTIYF.

The chain links TRBV11-1 to TRBJ1-5; TCRdb indicates TRBD1, and absent DNA this call remains unverified. The CDR3 has 18 residues. Germline-derived CDR1 and CDR2 are SGHAT and FQDESV (reference sequence). The CDR3 spells CASSPGTGGVYSNQPQHF.

The chain recombines TRBV6-2 or TRBV6-3 with TRBJ2-4; TCRdb reports TRBD2, a call that lacks DNA to check it against. The CDR3 covers 17 residues. Germline loops: CDR1 MNHEY, CDR2 SVGEGT. CDR3: CASSYQPTSGSMNIQYF.

The chain combines TRBV7-9 with TRBJ1-2; TCRdb calls TRBD1, which cannot be checked without DNA. The CDR3 is 16 amino acids. Germline-derived CDR1 and CDR2 are SEHNR and FQNEAQ (reference sequence). CDR3 sequence: CASSLGPSEGDYGYTF.

The V and J genes are TRBV5-1 and TRBJ1-4; TCRdb's D gene call, TRBD1, goes unchecked for lack of DNA. CDR1 SGHRS and CDR2 YFSETQ come from the germline V gene. The CDR3 extends over 15 amino acids. The CDR3 here is CASSSVGQQNEKLFF.